This passage covers 30 T cell receptor beta chains from one sample sequenced in a study of patients and donors after allogeneic stem cell transplantation. TCRdb itself ran the RT-PCR reads through MiXCR, one entry per CDR3 protein. The profile shows 150,000 or so distinct CDR3 sequences, nearly 25% of them singletons. The sample taken for sequencing was blood, either unsorted or a sorted T cell fraction (not recorded which). The source of these receptors is a human donor who was either an allogeneic HSCT recipient or a stem cell or donor lymphocyte infusion donor (not recorded which). It is not recorded whose cells these are; they may come from a transplant donor.

This chain links TRBV6-6 with TRBJ2-7, with 13 bases fitting TRBD2. The CDR3 is 15 residues long. Germline lookup yields CDR1 MNHNY and CDR2 SVGAGI (reference sequence). After removal of 6 bases from V and 4 bases from J, the junction contained 6 bases not matched to a gene. In nucleotides, the CDR3 is TGTGCCAGCAGCCCGGGACTAGCGGGGTTATACGAGCAGTACTTC. This codes for CASSPGLAGLYEQYF.

This clonotype was observed a few times. The chain has TRBV6-1 and TRBJ2-1, with D perhaps TRBD1 (6 bases). V was shortened by 6 bases and J by 4 bases, with 13 bases between the two germline ends. Germline V gene data show CDR1 as MNHNS and CDR2 as SASEGT. The CDR3 sequence is 14 residues long. Written as DNA, the CDR3 is TGTGCCAGCAGGGACAGCGAGTTTTACAATGAGCAGTTCTTC. As protein: CASRDSEFYNEQFF.

This chain uses TRBV11-2 with TRBJ2-3; 7 positions match TRBD1. With 6 bases clipped from V and 2 bases from J, the junction kept 8 bases outside the gene matches. Germline V CDR1 and CDR2: SGHAT, FQNNGV. The CDR3 totals 15 residues. CDR3 sequence reads: CASSQDRFYTDTQYF. The CDR3 region has the DNA TGTGCCAGCAGTCAGGACAGGTTCTACACAGATACGCAGTATTTT.

This chain connects TRBV20-1 to TRBJ2-4, with D possibly called TRBD1 or TRBD2 (6 bases each). CDR3 size: 16 residues. V gave up 3 bases and J gave up 6 bases, with 21 bases separating them. CDR1 is DFQATT and CDR2 is SNEGSKA in the germline V gene (reference sequence). CDR3 sequence (DNA): TGCAGTGCTAGGCCGGGGGCGCTAGCTCGGGGAAACATTCAGTACTTC. Amino acids: CSARPGALARGNIQYF.

As concerns this clonotype: A much larger clone is a single base away; this may be a read error. This chain uses TRBV5-8 with TRBJ2-1, with D perhaps TRBD1 (6 bases). The CDR3 totals 13 residues. The V gene's germline CDR1 is SGHTS and CDR2 YDEGEE. The CDR3 protein is CASSLTWDNDQFF. The DNA of the CDR3 is TGTGCCAGCAGCCTTACTTGGGACAATGATCAGTTCTTC. The whole variable domain, filled in from reference TRBV5-8 and TRBJ2-1, reads EAGVTQSPTHLIKTRGQQATLRCSPISGHTSVYWYQQALGLGLQFLLWYDEGEERNRGNFPPRFSGRQFPNYSSELNVNALELEDSALYLCASSLTWDNDQFFGPGTRLTVL.

The DNA of the CDR3 is TGCAGTGCTAGTTCTGGGACAGGGGCAGTGAACACTGAAGCTTTCTTT. Encoded protein: CSASSGTGAVNTEAFF. V and J are TRBV20-1 and TRBJ1-1; 10 nucleotides agree with TRBD1. Germline lookup yields CDR1 DFQATT and CDR2 SNEGSKA (reference sequence). V lost 3 bases and J lost 0; bases outside the gene matches: 7. There are 16 residues in the CDR3.

This clonotype was picked up many times. This sequence joins TRBV28 and TRBJ1-3; D is ambiguous. The germline gives CDR1 MDHEN, CDR2 SYDVKM. The CDR3 is made up of 18 amino acids. Trimming removed 2 bases from V and 0 bases from J, with 17 bases in between. The CDR3 loop reads CASSLLRAATTSGNTIYF. CDR3 DNA sequence: TGTGCCAGCAGTTTACTCCGGGCAGCCACGACCTCTGGAAACACCATATATTTT.

This clonotype has just a few counts. The CDR3 DNA reads TGCAGTGCTAGGGTGCTAGCAAACTACGAGCAGTACTTC. Its translation: CSARVLANYEQYF. V and J are TRBV20-1 and TRBJ2-7; a weak D match, TRBD2 (5 bases). V gave up 3 bases and J gave up 3 bases, with 12 bases separating them. The CDR3 is 13 residues long. Germline V CDR1 and CDR2: DFQATT, SNEGSKA (reference sequence).

In this sample, this clonotype turned up a few times. The rearrangement joins TRBV3-1 to TRBJ2-2, with 8 bases identical to TRBD2. J was trimmed by 5 bases and V by 6 bases; bases with no gene match: 14. Germline assignment: CDR1 LGHDT and CDR2 YNNKEL (reference sequence). The CDR3 runs to 17 residues. This CDR3 reads CASSRPTAGGRTGELFF. The CDR3, as DNA: TGTGCCAGCAGTCGACCTACGGCGGGAGGTAGGACCGGGGAGCTGTTTTTT.

This clonotype occurred many times. The V and J genes are TRBV5-1 and TRBJ1-2; TRBD1 aligns across 7 bases. CDR1 and CDR2 (germline): SGHRS, YFSETQ. The V and J ends lost 2 bases and 4 bases, in that order; junction bases with no gene match: 2. The CDR3 is made up of 13 amino acids. CDR3 loop: CASSLTGAYGYTF. In DNA, the CDR3 is TGCGCCAGCAGCTTAACAGGGGCCTATGGCTACACCTTC.

The chain is built from TRBV3-1 and TRBJ2-5; 10 nucleotides agree with TRBD2. V shed 5 bases, J shed 5 bases, and the junction held 14 bases outside the gene matches. Per the germline V gene, CDR1 is LGHDT and CDR2 is YNNKEL (reference sequence). This CDR3 has 17 residues. Written as DNA, the CDR3 is TGTGCCAGCAGCACTCTAGCGGGGGTCCCTCCCGGGGAGACCCAGTACTTC. Encoded protein: CASSTLAGVPPGETQYF.

This clonotype was observed a few times. J is TRBJ2-7 and V is TRBV20-1, with 9 bases identical to TRBD1. The CDR3 totals 14 residues. Germline V gene lookup returns CDR1 DFQATT and CDR2 SNEGSKA (reference sequence). The V and J ends lost 1 base and 4 bases, in that order; junction bases with no gene match: 5. The CDR3 nucleotides read TGCAGTGCTAGAGTGGGACAGGGTTGGTACGAGCAGTACTTC. It is translated as CSARVGQGWYEQYF.

The chain has TRBV20-1 and TRBJ2-1, with 12 positions matching TRBD2. The CDR3 length is 15 residues. Losses at the gene ends were 1 base for V and 8 bases for J; bases not matched to a gene: 6. Germline V gives CDR1 DFQATT, CDR2 SNEGSKA (reference sequence). The CDR3 loop is CSARGLAGVIDEQFF. CDR3 DNA sequence: TGCAGTGCTAGAGGACTAGCGGGAGTTATCGATGAGCAGTTCTTC.

Only a few counts were recorded for this clonotype. This chain connects TRBV9 to TRBJ1-4, with no clear D. The CDR3 sequence is 14 residues long. Germline lookup yields CDR1 SGDLS and CDR2 YYNGEE. V dropped 0 bases and J dropped 5 bases, with 8 bases sitting between them. The CDR3 nucleotides are TGTGCCAGCAGCGTAGGGGCCGCAAATGAAAAACTGTTTTTT. Its protein product is CASSVGAANEKLFF.

The CDR3 sequence: CASKWDRNTEAFF. Written as DNA, the CDR3 is TGTGCCAGTAAGTGGGACAGAAACACTGAAGCTTTCTTT. This chain joins TRBV19 and TRBJ1-1; 7 bases agree with TRBD1. J gave up 2 bases and V 7 bases, and 4 bases lay outside the gene matches. The CDR3 has 13 residues. Per germline, CDR1 LNHDA and CDR2 SQIVND (reference sequence).

This clonotype was counted a few times. The CDR3 bases are TGCAGTGCTAGAGGGTTGGACAGGGGCTTAGGTCAGCCCCAGCATTTT. Its protein product is CSARGLDRGLGQPQHF. The chain links TRBV20-1 to TRBJ1-5; 9 nucleotides align to TRBD1. The ends lost 1 base at V and 6 bases at J; junction bases unmatched: 10. Germline V CDR1 and CDR2: DFQATT, SNEGSKA (reference sequence). There are 16 residues in the CDR3.

V gene TRBV18 combines with J gene TRBJ2-3; 8 bases agree with TRBD2. This CDR3 has 14 amino acids. Per the germline V gene, CDR1 is KGHSH and CDR2 is LQKENI. J gave up 5 bases and V 1 base, and 2 bases lay outside the gene matches. Here the CDR3 DNA reads TGTGCCAGCTCACCACGGCGGGGGGAAGATACGCAGTATTTT. Amino acid sequence: CASSPRRGEDTQYF.

The chain recombines TRBV12-3 or TRBV12-4 with TRBJ2-3; TRBD2 matches at 10 bases. This CDR3 is 17 amino acids long. The J segment lost 1 base and the V segment lost 4 bases, leaving 8 bases of the junction unmatched. Here the CDR3 DNA reads TGTGCCAGCAGTTCCACCTCCGGGACTAGCGGCACAGATACGCAGTATTTT. This encodes CASSSTSGTSGTDTQYF.

In its sample, this clonotype was seen a few times. This sequence joins TRBV12-3 or TRBV12-4 and TRBJ1-2, with 8 bases lining up with TRBD1. CDR3 size: 18 residues. The J segment lost 1 base and the V segment lost 4 bases, leaving 14 bases of the junction unmatched. This CDR3 is CASSSAGRGHRSNYGYTF. CDR3 in DNA: TGTGCCAGCAGTTCCGCGGGCAGGGGGCACAGGAGTAACTATGGCTACACCTTC.

The V call is TRBV18, the J call TRBJ1-1, with D unclear. The CDR3 contains 14 residues. Trimming left V 3 bases short and J 1 base short, with 9 bases between. CDR1 and CDR2 from the germline V gene are KGHSH and LQKENI. The CDR3 region has the DNA TGTGCCAGCTCACCGTTAACAGCGAACACTGAAGCTTTCTTT. This codes for CASSPLTANTEAFF.

This clonotype turned up a few times. V and J are TRBV12-3 or TRBV12-4 and TRBJ2-7; D is unclear. Trimming pared 2 bases from V and 2 bases from J, leaving 13 bases between. This CDR3 has 15 residues. The CDR3 bases are TGTGCCAGCAGTTTAATATTGCTGGGAACCTACGAGCAGTACTTC. As protein: CASSLILLGTYEQYF.

This clonotype appeared once. The rearrangement links TRBV4-1 to TRBJ2-2; unclear D gene. V dropped 1 base and J dropped 4 bases, with 4 bases sitting between them. Germline values: CDR1 MGHRA, CDR2 YSYEKL. This CDR3 contains 13 residues. The CDR3 DNA is TGCGCCAGCAGCCAAGTGGGCACCGGGGAGCTGTTTTTT. This sequence encodes CASSQVGTGELFF.

The table lists this clonotype with a few counts. The gene calls are TRBV4-1 and TRBJ1-1, with TRBD1 matching 8 bases. Germline V lookup: CDR1 MGHRA, CDR2 YSYEKL. This CDR3 region has 19 residues. The ends lost 1 base at V and 3 bases at J; junction bases unmatched: 16. This chain's CDR3 is CASSQGNWAGGFWDTEAFF. Written as DNA, the CDR3 is TGCGCCAGCAGCCAAGGTAACTGGGCAGGGGGCTTCTGGGACACTGAAGCTTTCTTT.

This clonotype has at least ten counts. V is TRBV12-3 or TRBV12-4 and J is TRBJ1-5; 7 positions agree with TRBD1. The V segment lost 1 base and the J segment 0 bases; nucleotides outside the gene matches: 3. The CDR3 length is 16 residues. The DNA for the CDR3 is TGTGCCAGCAGTTTAGTTGCAGGGGGTAGCAATCAGCCCCAGCATTTT. As protein: CASSLVAGGSNQPQHF.

This clonotype was observed a handful of times. The V and J genes are TRBV28 and TRBJ2-5, with 7 bases that match TRBD2. The CDR3 runs to 15 residues. Germline CDR1 and CDR2: MDHEN and SYDVKM. Trimming removed 3 bases from V and 4 bases from J; junction bases left unmatched: 8. CDR3 DNA sequence: TGTGCCAGCAGTTTTCCGGCTAGCGGAGGAGAGACCCAGTACTTC. It yields the protein CASSFPASGGETQYF.

This clonotype has a handful of counts. CDR3 protein: CASSLGDSQPQHF. The CDR3 DNA is TGTGCCAGCAGCTTAGGGGACAGTCAGCCCCAGCATTTT. The gene calls are TRBV7-9 and TRBJ1-5; 7 bases line up with TRBD1. Trimming cost V 1 base and J 6 bases; bases outside gene matches: 0. Germline CDR1 is SEHNR and CDR2 is FQNEAQ (reference sequence). The CDR3 spans 13 residues.

This clonotype has a count of ten or more. The gene calls are TRBV7-3 and TRBJ1-1; D may be TRBD1 (6 bases). Trimming removed 4 bases from V and 5 bases from J, with 14 bases in between. The CDR3 has 14 amino acids. The germline gives CDR1 SGHTA, CDR2 FQGTGA. The CDR3 loop is CASSSRGGGTEAFF. For the CDR3, the DNA is TGTGCCAGCAGCTCCCGGGGAGGGGGAACTGAAGCTTTCTTT. Based on the CDR3 plus reference TRBV7-3 and TRBJ1-1, the full variable domain is GAGVSQTPSNKVTEKGKYVELRCDPISGHTALYWYRQSLGQGPEFLIYFQGTGAADDSGLPNDRFFAVRPEGSVSTLKIQRTERGDSAVYLCASSSRGGGTEAFFGQGTRLTVV.

This clonotype was found a few times. V usage is TRBV11-2 and J usage is TRBJ2-3, with 7 bases matching TRBD2. Unmatched junction bases numbered 13, after V lost 5 bases and J lost 2 bases. Germline V gene lookup returns CDR1 SGHAT and CDR2 FQNNGV. CDR3 length: 17 amino acids. CDR3 sequence reads: CASSNVRTLADTDTQYF. As DNA, the CDR3 is TGTGCCAGCAGCAATGTACGAACTCTAGCGGACACAGATACGCAGTATTTT.

This clonotype was seen many times. The chain employs TRBV10-3 and TRBJ1-4; D unclear. The V and J ends lost 0 bases and 8 bases respectively, with 10 bases between them. This CDR3 has 14 residues. Germline CDR1 is ENHRY and CDR2 is SYGVKD. The CDR3 spells CAISESRGGEKLFF. CDR3 sequence (DNA): TGTGCCATCAGTGAGTCCAGAGGAGGGGAAAAACTGTTTTTT.

This clonotype was observed a handful of times. This sequence joins TRBV2 and TRBJ1-5; D is undetermined. Deletions cut 3 bases from V and 2 bases from J, with 5 bases between. The CDR3 spans 13 residues. CDR1 and CDR2 from the germline V gene are SNHLY and FYNNEI. CDR3 nucleotides: TGTGCCAGCAGTGATTCTGGCAATCAGCCCCAGCATTTT. Residues: CASSDSGNQPQHF.